This T cell receptor beta chain was captured by sequencing in a study of T cells after yellow fever vaccination. Study-wide context: Fractions low in cell number were prepared with SMART-Seq v4 Ultra Low Input.

Study-level results: Contaminating bulk clonotypes could be abundant in FACS-sorted repertoires.

Trimming at V came to 5 bases and at J to 2 bases, leaving 9 bases not matched to a gene. This CDR3 is built from 16 residues. Germline CDR1 MNHEY, CDR2 SVGEGT. To note about this clonotype: Its antigen is unidentified.

As TCR cDNA was made by 5'RACE template switching, a universal primer site and UMIs were added. TCRdb itself ran the 5' RACE reads through MiXCR, one entry per CDR3 protein. The sample yields 200,000 to 250,000 distinct CDR3 sequences, around 3.1% seen once. This sequence joins TRBV6-2 or TRBV6-3 and TRBJ2-3; 8 nucleotides line up with TRBD1. The sample in question was CD4+ T cells sorted from PBMCs, obtained 10 days after the yellow fever booster vaccination. The receptor was isolated from a man aged 18 to 29 who received the YFV17D yellow fever vaccine. Here the CDR3 DNA reads TGTGCCAGCAGTACCATAACAGGGGGAGTCACAGATACGCAGTATTTT. Translating it yields CASSTITGGVTDTQYF.